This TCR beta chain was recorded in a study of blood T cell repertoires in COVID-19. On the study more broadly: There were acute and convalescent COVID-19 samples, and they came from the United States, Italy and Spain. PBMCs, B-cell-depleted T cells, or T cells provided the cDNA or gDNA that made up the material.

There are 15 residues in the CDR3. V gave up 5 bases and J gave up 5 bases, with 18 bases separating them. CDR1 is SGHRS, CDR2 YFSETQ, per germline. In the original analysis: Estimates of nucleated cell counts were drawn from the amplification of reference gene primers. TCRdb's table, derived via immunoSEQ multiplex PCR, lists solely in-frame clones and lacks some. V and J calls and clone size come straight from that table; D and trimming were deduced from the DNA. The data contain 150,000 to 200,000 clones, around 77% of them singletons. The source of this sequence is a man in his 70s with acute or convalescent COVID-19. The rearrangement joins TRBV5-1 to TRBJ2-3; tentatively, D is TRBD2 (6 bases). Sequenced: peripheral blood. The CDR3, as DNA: TGCGCCAGCAGGGAAGTATTGGAGGGCCAAGATACGCAGTATTTT. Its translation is CASREVLEGQDTQYF.